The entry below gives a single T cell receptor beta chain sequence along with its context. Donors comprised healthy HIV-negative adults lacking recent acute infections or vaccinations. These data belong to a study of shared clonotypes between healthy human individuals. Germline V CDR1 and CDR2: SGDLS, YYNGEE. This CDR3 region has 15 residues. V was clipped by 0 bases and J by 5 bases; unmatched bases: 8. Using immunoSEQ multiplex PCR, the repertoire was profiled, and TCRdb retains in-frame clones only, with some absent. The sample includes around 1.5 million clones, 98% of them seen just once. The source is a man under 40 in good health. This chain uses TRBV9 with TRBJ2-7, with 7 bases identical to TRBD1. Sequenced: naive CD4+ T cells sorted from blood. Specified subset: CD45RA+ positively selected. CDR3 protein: CASSVGGDRVHEQYF. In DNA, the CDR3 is TGTGCCAGCAGCGTAGGTGGTGACAGGGTCCACGAGCAGTACTTC. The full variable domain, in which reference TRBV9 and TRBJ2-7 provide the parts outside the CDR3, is DSGVTQTPKHLITATGQRVTLRCSPRSGDLSVYWYQQSLDQGLQFLIQYYNGEERAKGNILERFSAQQFPDLHSELNLSSLELGDSALYFCASSVGGDRVHEQYFGPGTRLTVT.